This T cell receptor (beta chain) is from a study of blood T cell repertoires in COVID-19. Study-wide background: Sites in the United States, Italy and Spain provided acute and convalescent COVID-19 samples. T cells, B-cell-depleted T cells, or PBMCs provided the cDNA or gDNA that served as material.

The authors' processing: Counts of nucleated cells, estimated from reference gene primer amplification, were obtained. Clones were sequenced by immunoSEQ multiplex PCR, and TCRdb holds only the in-frame ones, with some missing. V, J and clone size are those of that table, while D and trimming were read from the DNA. This sample yields more than 200,000 clones, of which roughly nine tenths are seen a single time; approximately 0.69% belongs to the top ten. V lost 5 bases, J lost 5 bases, and 7 bases stayed unmatched. The CDR3 has 14 residues. Germline-derived CDR1 and CDR2 are SGHTA and FQGNSA. The chain couples TRBV7-2 to TRBJ2-5; 8 bases are a match to TRBD1. Specimen: peripheral blood. The source is a man aged 40-49 years with acute or convalescent COVID-19. Here the CDR3 DNA reads TGTGCCAGCAGCCCCGGACAGGGTTCCGAGACCCAGTACTTC. Amino acids: CASSPGQGSETQYF.